Reported below is one T cell receptor beta chain. It has no known antigen specificity. Base-call qualities are not available, and no considerably larger clone is one nucleotide away. This specimen comes from a study of PD-1 blockade in classical Hodgkin lymphoma (dated by TCRdb to the early 2020s). In the study overall: Nivolumab dosing was 3 mg/kg intravenously every 2 weeks, continuing until either disease progression or unacceptable toxicity. The study used CyTOF and TCR beta sequencing to define a peripheral blood immune signature of response to PD-1 blockade in classical Hodgkin lymphoma. Broader findings and caveats from the paper: Patients starting nivolumab less than 1 year after ASCT had lower diversity and were excluded from later analyses to avoid confounding by immune reconstitution. Baseline TCR diversity was reported to be lower in newly diagnosed patients than in healthy donors, and even lower in relapsed/refractory patients. Trial patients achieving complete response had baseline diversity similar to newly diagnosed patients, whereas partial responders and progressors had significantly lower diversity. By C4D1, a significant rise was seen in CD4+ TCR diversity but not in CD8+ TCR diversity (p=0.0027 vs p=0.16), and the rise was most apparent among complete responders (p=0.02). The study covered only a single clinical trial cohort, and the causes of the repertoire differences, possibly disease activity or prior therapy, were still not defined.

Explained via the paper, the time point label denotes: cycle 4 day 1 (C4D1), after 5 to 7 weeks of nivolumab. Relapse after autologous stem cell transplantation had occurred in all trial patients, and cohorts A, B and C were distinguished by prior brentuximab vedotin exposure. A total of over 50 patients with relapsed/refractory classical Hodgkin lymphoma made up the trial cohort, and each patient's best overall response was complete response, partial response or progressive disease. In the multi-cohort phase II CheckMate 205 trial, trial patients received single-agent nivolumab. Best overall response was determined by an independent review committee according to the 2007 International Working Group response criteria. PBMCs from the trial were collected at three points: immediately before nivolumab initiation (C1D1), and during therapy at cycle 2 day 1 and cycle 4 day 1. Peripheral blood was collected in 8 mL Vacutainer Cell Preparation Tubes, from which PBMCs were isolated by centrifugation and then cryopreserved.

In the germline V gene, CDR1 corresponds to SGHVS and CDR2 to FQNEAQ. The CDR3 covers 15 residues, taking in both the cysteine and the phenylalanine. CDR3 DNA is the only sequence kept; it has 45 bases, read in frame from the first base. V is trimmed back by 5 bases and J by 5 bases, and the junction contains 3 bases that no gene match accounts for. The Qiagen DNeasy kit was used to extract genomic DNA both from unsorted PBMCs and from the negatively selected CD4+ and CD8+ fractions. Amplification of TCR beta CDR3 regions was done by immunoSEQ multiplex PCR with primers that anneal to V and J segments. A synthetic immune receptor repertoire was used to minimize amplification bias, and remaining bias was computationally removed after sequencing. As for how the authors treated the data: Repertoire diversity was quantified as the Shannon entropy index using custom Python scripts. Unsorted, CD4+ and CD8+ repertoires were examined separately, except in combined analyses, for which CD4+ and CD8+ sequences were merged in silico. A clone was considered expanded if an increase in frequency of at least 2-fold after treatment relative to C1D1 was found, and a pseudocount of 0.5 was applied to clones undetected at baseline. Singleton clones were defined as clones with 0 or 1 copy at C1D1, and non-singleton clones were defined as clones with 2 or more copies. Clones expanded in unsorted samples were annotated as CD4+, CD8+ or unknown by matching protein sequences in sorted samples from the same patient. Diversity changes from C1D1 to C4D1 were tested in paired samples using Wilcoxon tests. TCRdb provides this immuneACCESS table in a form limited to in-frame rearrangements. Some clones are lacking; in checked studies, under half of them reflect an unresolved V gene, and why the rest are absent is not known. That table is the source of V, J and clone size, and D and trimming were worked out from the DNA. This sample holds about 24,000 clones; approximately 77% were observed only once. Around a fifth of the sample is taken by the ten largest.

The starting material was peripheral blood mononuclear cells (PBMCs), obtained before the fourth cycle of nivolumab. The TCR was taken from a human donor with classical Hodgkin lymphoma. This sequence uses TRBV7-8 and TRBJ2-1, with 13 middle bases fitting TRBD2. For the CDR3, the sequence is CASSLGLAGNNEQFF. The nucleotides are TGTGCCAGCAGCCTGGGACTAGCGGGGAACAATGAGCAGTTCTTC.